The 30 T cell receptor beta chains below all came from one sample that was sequenced in a study of shared clonotypes between healthy human individuals. Profiled with immunoSEQ multiplex PCR; TCRdb holds only in-frame clones, not every one. The table shows over a million clones, with 95% to 99% occurring only once. The sample taken for sequencing was naive CD4+ T cells sorted from blood. The subset is: CD45RA+ positively selected. These receptors all come from a man aged 25-45 years in good health.

V is TRBV5-1 and J is TRBJ1-4; D possibly corresponds to TRBD1 (5 bases). Trimming left V 2 bases short and J 5 bases short, with 10 bases between. CDR1 is SGHRS, CDR2 YFSETQ, per germline. The CDR3 is 14 amino acids. The CDR3 loop is CASSFETANEKLFF. CDR3 coding DNA: TGCGCCAGCAGCTTTGAGACAGCGAATGAAAAACTGTTTTTT.

The CDR3 nucleotides are TGTGCCAGCAGCTATATTGGTGAAGCCAACTATGGCTACACCTTC. Translation: CASSYIGEANYGYTF. The rearrangement joins TRBV13 to TRBJ1-2; D gene uncertain. Germline V gives CDR1 PRHDT, CDR2 FYEKMQ (reference sequence). Trimming cost V 4 bases and J 2 bases, with 14 bases left between them. The CDR3 is made up of 15 amino acids.

The chain couples TRBV5-1 to TRBJ2-2, with D possibly TRBD2 on 6 matching bases. The CDR3 has 16 amino acids. Germline CDR1 reads SGHRS; CDR2 reads YFSETQ. With 2 bases removed from V and 5 bases from J, the gap between germline ends came to 16 bases. CDR3 in DNA: TGCGCCAGCAGCTTCGGAGGGACGTTAGAGACCGGGGAGCTGTTTTTT. As protein: CASSFGGTLETGELFF. The complete variable domain, with remaining parts taken from reference TRBV5-1 and TRBJ2-2, reads KAGVTQTPRYLIKTRGQQVTLSCSPISGHRSVSWYQQTPGQGLQFLFEYFSETQRNKGNFPGRFSGRQFSNSRSEMNVSTLELGDSALYLCASSFGGTLETGELFFGEGSRLTVL.

Here the CDR3 reads CASSFLPLGELNEQFF. Here the CDR3 DNA reads TGTGCCAGCAGTTTCCTACCGCTGGGGGAGCTCAATGAGCAGTTCTTC. This chain links TRBV27 with TRBJ2-1, with D perhaps assigned TRBD1 or TRBD2 (5 bases each). CDR1 is MNHEY and CDR2 is SMNVEV in the germline V gene (reference sequence). The ends were cut back, 3 bases at V and 6 bases at J, with 18 bases in the middle. The CDR3 contains 16 residues.

The J gene is TRBJ1-2, the V gene TRBV5-1, with a tentative D call TRBD1 (6 bases). The V gene's germline CDR1 is SGHRS and CDR2 YFSETQ. The CDR3 sequence is 15 residues long. V lost 5 bases to trimming and J lost 11 bases, with 25 bases between them. This CDR3 reads CASSHDSSFGGGYTF. For the CDR3, the DNA is TGCGCCAGCAGTCACGACAGCTCATTCGGAGGGGGTTACACCTTC.

This chain connects TRBV5-8 to TRBJ2-7; TRBD1 agrees at 9 bases. The CDR3 consists of 14 residues. The J segment lost 7 bases and the V segment lost 0 bases, leaving 5 bases of the junction unmatched. Germline-derived CDR1 and CDR2 are SGHTS and YDEGEE. The CDR3 is CASSLGTGVEEQYF. The CDR3 DNA reads as TGTGCCAGCAGCTTGGGGACAGGGGTTGAAGAGCAGTACTTC.

This chain uses TRBV7-9 with TRBJ2-7; D is unclear. Trimming took 1 base from V and 5 from J, leaving 18 bases between them. Germline V gene sequence: CDR1 SEHNR, CDR2 FQNEAQ (reference sequence). CDR3 length: 16 amino acids. As DNA, the CDR3 is TGTGCCAGCAGCTTAGGGCGAGTTTTCGCTTCCGACGAGCAGTACTTC. Translated: CASSLGRVFASDEQYF.

The rearrangement links TRBV5-8 to TRBJ1-1, with D possibly matching TRBD1 (6 bases). In germline, CDR1 is SGHTS, CDR2 YDEGEE. The CDR3 spans 14 residues. The germline V and J ends were trimmed by 0 bases and 5 bases, with 11 bases remaining between them. CDR3 DNA: TGTGCCAGCAGCTTGGGGGTGAGGGGGACTGAAGCTTTCTTT. This translates into CASSLGVRGTEAFF.

The chain is built from TRBV9 and TRBJ2-5; the D is unclear. Germline loops: CDR1 SGDLS, CDR2 YYNGEE. This CDR3 contains 11 residues. V lost 1 base and J 8 bases, leaving 6 bases between the germline ends. The CDR3 nucleotides read TGTGCCAGCAGCGTAATAGCAACCCAGTACTTC. As protein: CASSVIATQYF.

The rearrangement links TRBV9 to TRBJ2-3; TRBD2 agrees at 7 bases. CDR1 SGDLS and CDR2 YYNGEE come from the germline V gene. The CDR3 runs to 16 residues. The junction had 12 bases not matched to a gene; V was cut back by 0 bases and J by 8 bases. CDR3 sequence: CASSVAVDASGSTQYF. The CDR3 region has the DNA TGTGCCAGCAGCGTAGCTGTGGACGCTAGCGGTAGTACGCAGTATTTT.

In its sample, this clone was seen a few times. This sequence joins TRBV7-9 and TRBJ2-3, with 10 bases matching TRBD2. The V gene end was trimmed by 3 bases and the J gene end by 0 bases; junction bases not matched to a gene: 0. Germline V gene data show CDR1 as SEHNR and CDR2 as FQNEAQ (reference sequence). This CDR3 comprises 15 residues. CDR3 sequence: CASSLTSGSTDTQYF. DNA of the CDR3: TGTGCCAGCAGCTTGACTAGCGGGAGCACAGATACGCAGTATTTT.

The rearrangement joins TRBV5-4 to TRBJ1-1; D ambiguous. V was shortened by 4 bases and J by 1 base, with 17 bases between the two germline ends. The CDR3 extends over 16 amino acids. Germline CDR1 SGHNT, CDR2 YYREEE (reference sequence). The CDR3 DNA reads TGTGCCAGCAGCCCTGGGTGGATCCAGAAGAACACTGAAGCTTTCTTT. Its protein product is CASSPGWIQKNTEAFF.

The chain carries TRBV12-5 and TRBJ2-2; 12 bases are shared with TRBD2. From germline, CDR1 is LGHNT and CDR2 FRNRAP. This CDR3 comprises 16 residues. Trimming cost V 6 bases and J 5 bases; bases outside gene matches: 7. The CDR3 coding sequence is TGTGCTAGTGGCACTAGACTAGCGGGAGCAACCGGGGAGCTGTTTTTT. Translated, it gives CASGTRLAGATGELFF.

The chain employs TRBV27 and TRBJ1-1; no clear D. The CDR3 totals 12 residues. The V gene's germline CDR1 is MNHEY and CDR2 SMNVEV (reference sequence). Trimming removed 6 bases from V and 5 bases from J, with 10 bases in between. The CDR3 loop is CASSEEGTEAFF. DNA of the CDR3: TGTGCCAGCAGCGAGGAGGGAACTGAAGCTTTCTTT.

The chain uses TRBV7-2 and TRBJ2-3, with a tentative D call TRBD1 (6 bases). CDR3 length equals 14 residues. Germline assignment: CDR1 SGHTA and CDR2 FQGNSA. The V end lost 3 bases, the J end lost 3 bases, and 10 bases lay between the germline ends. CDR3 coding DNA: TGTGCCAGCAGCTTGGCTAGGGGGACAGATACGCAGTATTTT. Translated: CASSLARGTDTQYF. The full variable domain, with the rest looked up from reference TRBV7-2 and TRBJ2-3, is GAGVSQSPSNKVTEKGKDVELRCDPISGHTALYWYRQSLGQGLEFLIYFQGNSAPDKSGLPSDRFSAERTGGSVSTLTIQRTQQEDSAVYLCASSLARGTDTQYFGPGTRLTVL.

The chain joins TRBV19 to TRBJ2-7; the D gene is possibly TRBD1 (5 bases). The CDR3 loop spans 15 amino acids. V lost 4 bases and J lost 1, with 14 bases in between. CDR1 is LNHDA, CDR2 SQIVND, per germline (reference sequence). The DNA of the CDR3 is TGTGCCAGTAGTAGGTACCAGGGAACGTCCTACGAGCAGTACTTC. Translation: CASSRYQGTSYEQYF.

The rearrangement links TRBV18 to TRBJ2-7; either TRBD1 or TRBD2 may supply D (5 bases each). The CDR3 runs 15 residues. V shed 2 bases and J shed 2 bases, with 13 bases lying between them. Per germline, CDR1 KGHSH and CDR2 LQKENI. CDR3 residues: CASSPWGRETYEQYF. In DNA form, the CDR3 reads TGTGCCAGCTCACCATGGGGCAGGGAGACCTACGAGCAGTACTTC.

The chain is built from TRBV18 and TRBJ2-1; a weak D match, TRBD2 (5 bases). The V and J ends lost 1 base and 8 bases respectively, with 9 bases between them. The CDR3 covers 13 residues. Looked up from germline, CDR1 is KGHSH and CDR2 is LQKENI. CDR3 region: CASSPQLVHEQFF. As DNA, the CDR3 is TGTGCCAGCTCACCACAACTAGTCCATGAGCAGTTCTTC.

This chain links TRBV5-4 with TRBJ2-1; D not certain. V lost 7 bases and J 0 bases, leaving 11 bases between the germline ends. Germline V lookup: CDR1 SGHNT, CDR2 YYREEE (reference sequence). The CDR3 is 14 amino acids. The CDR3 sequence is CASAVGSSYNEQFF. The CDR3 region has the DNA TGTGCCAGCGCCGTGGGCTCCTCCTACAATGAGCAGTTCTTC.

The chain employs TRBV12-5 and TRBJ2-1; D might be TRBD2 (5 bases). CDR3 length equals 15 residues. Looked up from germline, CDR1 is LGHNT and CDR2 is FRNRAP. V lost 3 bases and J lost 4, with 13 bases in between. The CDR3 protein is CASGFSGTNYNEQFF. For the CDR3, the DNA is TGTGCTAGTGGTTTCAGCGGTACGAATTACAATGAGCAGTTCTTC. The complete variable domain, with remaining parts taken from reference TRBV12-5 and TRBJ2-1, reads DARVTQTPRHKVTEMGQEVTMRCQPILGHNTVFWYRQTMMQGLELLAYFRNRAPLDDSGMPKDRFSAEMPDATLATLKIQPSEPRDSAVYFCASGFSGTNYNEQFFGPGTRLTVL.

The chain is built from TRBV7-9 and TRBJ2-1; possible D gene TRBD2, 5 bases. V was trimmed by 10 bases and J by 1 base, leaving 14 bases between them. Germline-derived CDR1 and CDR2 are SEHNR and FQNEAQ (reference sequence). This CDR3 is built from 14 residues. As DNA, the CDR3 is TGTGCCATCTCGGGCGGGTTTTCCTACAATGAGCAGTTCTTC. Its protein is CAISGGFSYNEQFF.

The CDR3 protein is CASLPDLWDRAYEQYF. The CDR3 DNA reads as TGTGCCAGCCTACCTGATCTTTGGGACAGGGCCTACGAGCAGTACTTC. The gene calls are TRBV2 and TRBJ2-7, with 9 positions matching TRBD1. V lost 8 bases, J lost 2 bases, and 13 bases stayed unmatched. This CDR3 comprises 16 residues. Germline loops: CDR1 SNHLY, CDR2 FYNNEI.

This chain's CDR3 is CASAGLADTDTQYF. The CDR3, as DNA: TGTGCCAGTGCTGGACTAGCGGACACAGATACGCAGTATTTT. This sequence joins TRBV19 and TRBJ2-3, with 10 bases identical to TRBD2. The CDR3 is made up of 14 amino acids. Germline V gene data show CDR1 as LNHDA and CDR2 as SQIVND (reference sequence). V lost 8 bases, J lost 2 bases, and 4 bases stayed unmatched.

The V call is TRBV5-1, the J call TRBJ2-2, with 7 bases lining up with TRBD1. V trimming: 0 bases; J trimming: 0 bases; junction bases outside the gene matches: 8. This CDR3 has 18 residues. Germline V gene lookup returns CDR1 SGHRS and CDR2 YFSETQ. The CDR3 loop reads CASSLASRGTANTGELFF. CDR3 nucleotides: TGCGCCAGCAGCTTGGCGTCTCGTGGGACAGCGAACACCGGGGAGCTGTTTTTT. Full variable domain (outside the CDR3, taken from reference TRBV5-1 and TRBJ2-2): KAGVTQTPRYLIKTRGQQVTLSCSPISGHRSVSWYQQTPGQGLQFLFEYFSETQRNKGNFPGRFSGRQFSNSRSEMNVSTLELGDSALYLCASSLASRGTANTGELFFGEGSRLTVL.

The chain uses TRBV5-1 and TRBJ2-5; 10 nucleotides line up with TRBD1. V was pared by 2 bases and J by 2 bases, with 12 bases of the junction left unmatched. Per germline, CDR1 SGHRS and CDR2 YFSETQ. The CDR3 totals 18 residues. The CDR3 DNA is TGCGCCAGCAGCTTTTTGGACAGGGGGACGATGTTACAAGAGACCCAGTACTTC. Translating gives CASSFLDRGTMLQETQYF.

CDR3 loop: CASSRRTALADYEQYF. The CDR3 DNA reads as TGTGCCAGCAGTCGGAGGACGGCTCTGGCAGACTACGAGCAGTACTTC. The V gene is TRBV11-2, the J gene TRBJ2-7, with D perhaps matching TRBD2 (5 bases). The germline CDR1 and CDR2 sequences are SGHAT and FQNNGV. Trimming left V 6 bases short and J 3 bases short, with 21 bases between. There are 16 residues in the CDR3.

This clone was seen once. The CDR3 protein is CASSYFGRGPQETQYF. The DNA for the CDR3 is TGTGCCAGCAGTTACTTTGGCAGGGGACCCCAAGAGACCCAGTACTTC. This chain links TRBV6-5 with TRBJ2-5; tentative D call: TRBD1 (6 bases). The CDR3 length is 16 residues. V lost 1 base and J 1 base, leaving 13 bases between the germline ends. The germline V gene has CDR1 MNHEY and CDR2 SVGAGI.

The chain is built from TRBV29-1 and TRBJ1-2, with 10 bases aligning to TRBD1. CDR3 size: 14 residues. The V gene end was trimmed by 7 bases and the J gene end by 4 bases; junction bases not matched to a gene: 9. CDR1 and CDR2 (germline): SQVTM, ANQGSEA. CDR3 loop: CSAGGGQGTYGYTF. The CDR3 coding sequence is TGCAGCGCAGGTGGGGGACAGGGGACCTATGGCTACACCTTC. The entire variable domain, with the rest obtained from reference TRBV29-1 and TRBJ1-2, is as follows: SAVISQKPSRDICQRGTSLTIQCQVDSQVTMMFWYRQQPGQSLTLIATANQGSEATYESGFVIDKFPISRPNLTFSTLTVSNMSPEDSSIYLCSAGGGQGTYGYTFGSGTRLTVV.

The CDR3 coding sequence is TGTGCTAGTGGTTTGGGACAACGGAACACTGAAGCTTTCTTT. Encoded protein: CASGLGQRNTEAFF. The V call is TRBV12-5, the J call TRBJ1-1; D gene ambiguous. V lost 1 base and J lost 1, with 7 bases in between. This CDR3 has 14 residues. Germline V gene data show CDR1 as LGHNT and CDR2 as FRNRAP. Variable domain in full (rest from reference TRBV12-5 and TRBJ1-1): DARVTQTPRHKVTEMGQEVTMRCQPILGHNTVFWYRQTMMQGLELLAYFRNRAPLDDSGMPKDRFSAEMPDATLATLKIQPSEPRDSAVYFCASGLGQRNTEAFFGQGTRLTVV.

This rearrangement joins TRBV19 to TRBJ2-2; D perhaps matches TRBD2 (6 bases). CDR1 LNHDA and CDR2 SQIVND come from the germline V gene (reference sequence). V lost 6 bases, J lost 0 bases, and 8 bases lay in between. The CDR3 consists of 14 residues. Written as DNA, the CDR3 is TGTGCCAGTAGGGCTAGCGCGAACACCGGGGAGCTGTTTTTT. Protein sequence: CASRASANTGELFF.